The 31 T cell receptor beta chains given below trace back to one sample, sequenced in a study of prognosis after radiotherapy for stage I lung cancer. From genomic DNA, two-round multiplex PCR was used to amplify TCR beta CDR3. First-round PCR amplification was performed with primers specific to each TRBV and TRBJ gene. Each CDR3 protein is one row after TCRdb ran MiXCR on the multiplex PCR reads. This sample has 45,000 to 70,000 distinct CDR3 sequences, with 26% found just once. The sample in question was PBMCs, obtained before or after stereotactic body radiation therapy (not recorded which). The source is a donor aged 50 or older with non-small cell lung cancer.

About this clonotype itself: A read error is likely here: a far larger clone is one base away. The J gene is TRBJ2-1, the V gene TRBV6-4; 12 bases match TRBD2. Germline V gene lookup returns CDR1 MRHNA and CDR2 SNTAGT. The CDR3 is 15 residues long. The CDR3 DNA reads as TGTGCCAGCAGTTCCACTAGCGGGGGGATCTTTGAGAAGTTCTTC. It encodes CASSSTSGGIFEKFF.

This clonotype was recorded a few times. The genes are TRBV30 and TRBJ2-5, with 9 bases aligning to TRBD1. The CDR3 loop spans 15 amino acids. V lost 1 base and J lost 3; bases outside the gene matches: 6. Germline-derived CDR1 and CDR2 are GTSNPN and SVGIG (reference sequence). This CDR3 is CAWSGKGQGKETQYF. CDR3 coding DNA: TGTGCCTGGAGTGGAAAGGGACAGGGAAAAGAGACCCAGTACTTC.

This clonotype has a single count. Given a far larger clone just one base away, this is likely a sequencing read error. The chain couples TRBV2 to TRBJ2-7, with D maybe TRBD2 (6 bases). The ends were cut back, 6 bases at V and 2 bases at J, with 23 bases in the middle. The germline V gene has CDR1 SNHLY and CDR2 FYNNEI. CDR3 length equals 17 residues. CDR3 sequence: CASSPRNSGSHTYEQYF. Here the CDR3 DNA reads TGTGCCAGCAGCCCGAGGAATAGCGGCTCTCATACCTACGAGCAGTACTTC.

In this sample, this clonotype turned up many times. This chain uses TRBV12-3 or TRBV12-4 with TRBJ2-3, with D possibly matching TRBD1 (6 bases). V was cut by 6 bases and J by 5 bases, with 9 bases left in between. This CDR3 region has 12 residues. The CDR3 region is CASSRGGDTQYF. CDR3 DNA sequence: TGTGCCAGCAGCCGAGGGGGAGATACGCAGTATTTT.

The chain combines TRBV30 with TRBJ2-1; 9 positions agree with TRBD1. Germline V gene sequence: CDR1 GTSNPN, CDR2 SVGIG (reference sequence). The CDR3 runs to 13 residues. V was clipped by 8 bases and J by 5 bases; unmatched bases: 7. The CDR3 DNA sequence: TGTGCCCGCACCGGGACAGGGAACAATGAGCAGTTCTTC. The encoded protein is CARTGTGNNEQFF.

This clonotype has a count of ten or more. The rearrangement joins TRBV15 to TRBJ1-2; D gene uncertain. The CDR3 spans 12 residues. CDR1 LNHNV and CDR2 YYDKDF come from the germline V gene (reference sequence). With 5 bases removed from V and 2 bases from J, the gap between germline ends came to 6 bases. The CDR3 DNA reads TGTGCCACCAGCGCGTCAAACTATGGCTACACCTTC. Protein product: CATSASNYGYTF.

The table lists this clonotype with many counts. The chain uses TRBV20-1 and TRBJ1-2, with D hard to call. Trimming stripped 0 bases from V and 3 bases from J, with 5 bases between. CDR3 length equals 12 residues. CDR1 and CDR2 (germline): DFQATT, SNEGSKA (reference sequence). The CDR3 reads CSARDSDYGYTF. The CDR3 DNA follows: TGCAGTGCTAGAGATTCAGACTATGGCTACACCTTC.

This clonotype was observed a few times. A much larger clone differs from this one at a single base, so this may be a read error. The chain employs TRBV6-1 and TRBJ2-5; D unclear. Germline V gene lookup returns CDR1 MNHNS and CDR2 SASEGT. This CDR3 has 14 amino acids. For the CDR3, the DNA is TGTGCCGGCAGTGAGGATCACCTTCAAGAGACCCAGTACTTC. Encoded protein: CAGSEDHLQETQYF.

Points on this clonotype: A single base separates this from a much larger clone, so it may be a read error. The rearrangement joins TRBV29-1 to TRBJ2-5; the D gene is possibly TRBD2 (5 bases). The V gene's germline CDR1 is SQVTM and CDR2 ANQGSEA. The CDR3 covers 13 residues. The V and J ends lost 6 bases and 3 bases respectively, with 14 bases between them. The CDR3, as DNA: TGCAGCGTCGTCCGCGGAGGAAAAGAGACCCAGTACTTC. Translated: CSVVRGGKETQYF.

Note on this clonotype: Relative to the germline gene, one junction end is altered; a read error may explain this. V usage is TRBV5-1 and J usage is TRBJ2-1; TRBD1 agrees at 10 bases. The V gene's germline CDR1 is SGHRS and CDR2 YFSETQ. The CDR3 covers 15 residues. The CDR3 DNA is TGCGCCAGCAGCCCAGGACAGGGGGTTTACAATAAGCAGTTCTTC. This encodes CASSPGQGVYNKQFF.

To note about this clonotype: A much larger clonotype is one base distant, so this may be a read error. V gene TRBV6-1 combines with J gene TRBJ1-5; no clear D. V gave up 7 bases and J gave up 3 bases, with 7 bases separating them. Germline CDR1 MNHNS, CDR2 SASEGT. This CDR3 comprises 12 residues. For the CDR3, the DNA is TGTGCCAGCATTTTCCCCAATCAGCCCCAGCATTTT. It is translated as CASIFPNQPQHF.

This clonotype was seen many times. The rearrangement links TRBV6-2 or TRBV6-3 to TRBJ2-7; 8 nucleotides match TRBD1. The CDR3 has 14 residues. Germline V gene data show CDR1 as MNHEY and CDR2 as SVGEGT. The ends lost 5 bases at V and 4 bases at J; junction bases unmatched: 7. CDR3 nucleotides: TGTGCCAGCAGTCCCCGACAGGGGTCTTACGAGCAGTACTTC. It encodes CASSPRQGSYEQYF.

Worth noting for this clonotype: A read error may account for a junction end that differs from germline. This sequence joins TRBV12-3 or TRBV12-4 and TRBJ2-7; D is ambiguous. The CDR3 spans 14 residues. In DNA, the CDR3 is TGTGCCAGCACTTTAGAGCAGGTAAGCTACGAGCAGTACTTC. Its translation is CASTLEQVSYEQYF.

This clonotype appeared a single time. The chain is built from TRBV6-2 or TRBV6-3 and TRBJ2-3; weak D call: TRBD1 (6 bases). V lost 8 bases and J lost 3, with 18 bases in between. The CDR3 runs to 15 residues. CDR1 is MNHEY, CDR2 SVGEGT, per germline. The CDR3 is CASGTTGWGTDTQYF. DNA for the CDR3: TGTGCCAGCGGTACTACAGGGTGGGGAACAGATACGCAGTATTTT.

Concerning this clonotype: An end of the junction differs from the germline gene, which may be a read error. The V call is TRBV6-2 or TRBV6-3, the J call TRBJ1-6; unclear D gene. CDR3 size: 15 residues. Germline CDR1 is MNHEY and CDR2 is SVGEGT. CDR3 coding DNA: TGTGCCAGTAGTTACCTTAACAGTGAGGATTCACCCCTCCACTTT. This codes for CASSYLNSEDSPLHF.

This clonotype has just one count. A far larger clone is only one base removed, so a read error is likely. This chain uses TRBV6-8 with TRBJ1-5; D gene unclear. This CDR3 region has 14 residues. Looked up from germline, CDR1 is MNHGY and CDR2 is SAAAGT. The DNA for the CDR3 is TGTGCCATCAGTTATAGAGGGAGCAATCAGCCCCAGCATTTT. Its translation is CAISYRGSNQPQHF.

J is TRBJ2-1 and V is TRBV5-1; TRBD2 agrees at 8 bases. The CDR3 runs 15 residues. The ends lost 4 bases at V and 8 bases at J; junction bases unmatched: 11. Germline assignment: CDR1 SGHRS and CDR2 YFSETQ. CDR3 sequence: CASSTGLGFPDEQFF. The CDR3 nucleotides are TGCGCCAGCAGCACGGGACTAGGCTTTCCCGATGAGCAGTTCTTC.

This clonotype was recorded many times. The CDR3: CSAKSRGSGNSPLHF. The CDR3 region has the DNA TGCAGTGCTAAATCCAGGGGTTCGGGCAATTCACCCCTCCACTTT. V gene TRBV20-1 combines with J gene TRBJ1-6, with a weak D call TRBD1 (6 bases). Germline loops: CDR1 DFQATT, CDR2 SNEGSKA (reference sequence). With 4 bases removed from V and 7 bases from J, the gap between germline ends came to 17 bases. This CDR3 has 15 residues.

On this clonotype itself: Since a much larger clone is just one base distant, this may be a read error. The chain recombines TRBV28 with TRBJ1-1; 8 bases are a match to TRBD1. Unmatched junction bases numbered 15, after V lost 7 bases and J lost 5 bases. Germline CDR1 is MDHEN and CDR2 is SYDVKM. There are 16 residues in the CDR3. The CDR3 loop is CASTPPQGAGRTEAFF. In DNA, the CDR3 is TGTGCCAGCACCCCCCCCCAGGGGGCGGGTAGAACTGAAGCTTTCTTT.

Ten or more counts support this clonotype. J is TRBJ2-1 and V is TRBV11-2; TRBD2 agrees at 12 bases. The CDR3 length is 21 residues. The ends lost 1 base at V and 3 bases at J; junction bases unmatched: 16. Germline loops: CDR1 SGHAT, CDR2 FQNNGV. CDR3 protein: CASSLVRSRTSGAKFYNEQFF. CDR3 sequence (DNA): TGTGCCAGCAGCTTAGTTCGCTCCCGGACTAGCGGGGCGAAATTCTACAATGAGCAGTTCTTC.

This clonotype was picked up many times. CDR3 protein: CAIRGQGAFNEQFF. The DNA for the CDR3 is TGTGCCATCAGGGGACAGGGGGCCTTCAATGAGCAGTTCTTC. This rearrangement joins TRBV10-3 to TRBJ2-1, with 12 nucleotides matching TRBD1. The germline gives CDR1 ENHRY, CDR2 SYGVKD. CDR3 size: 14 residues. J gave up 6 bases and V 6 bases, and 3 bases lay outside the gene matches.

This clonotype was recorded many times. This chain uses TRBV4-2 with TRBJ1-1; TRBD1 is a possible D gene (6 bases). The CDR3 runs to 12 residues. V shed 1 base and J shed 6 bases, with 6 bases lying between them. Germline CDR1 LGHNA, CDR2 YNFKEQ. CDR3 nucleotides: TGTGCCAGCAGCCAAGCAGGGGCTGAAGCTTTCTTT. Amino acid sequence: CASSQAGAEAFF.

This clonotype occurred a few times. Here the CDR3 reads CAWRSGGVVQETQYF. Here the CDR3 DNA reads TGTGCCTGGAGGTCCGGCGGGGTGGTCCAAGAGACCCAGTACTTC. This chain uses TRBV30 with TRBJ2-5; D might be TRBD2 (6 bases). The CDR3 is made up of 15 amino acids. V was pared by 3 bases and J by 1 base, with 15 bases between. CDR1 and CDR2 (germline): GTSNPN, SVGIG (reference sequence).

This clonotype was seen at least ten times. J is TRBJ2-3 and V is TRBV7-9; 8 bases align to TRBD2. J gave up 3 bases and V 6 bases, and 8 bases lay outside the gene matches. Germline V gene data show CDR1 as SEHNR and CDR2 as FQNEAQ (reference sequence). This CDR3 is 15 amino acids long. CDR3 bases: TGTGCCAGCAGACCAAGCGGGGGCCGGACAGATACGCAGTATTTT. This sequence encodes CASRPSGGRTDTQYF. The complete variable domain, with remaining parts taken from reference TRBV7-9 and TRBJ2-3, reads DTGVSQNPRHKITKRGQNVTFRCDPISEHNRLYWYRQTLGQGPEFLTYFQNEAQLEKSRLLSDRFSAERPKGSFSTLEIQRTEQGDSAMYLCASRPSGGRTDTQYFGPGTRLTVL.

This clonotype was counted many times. The chain carries TRBV6-2 or TRBV6-3 and TRBJ2-3, with D possibly being TRBD1 or TRBD2 (5 bases each). V was cut by 5 bases and J by 5 bases, with 23 bases left in between. The CDR3 consists of 17 residues. Germline lookup yields CDR1 MNHEY and CDR2 SVGEGT. The CDR3: CASSPLLGTSGGDTQYF. CDR3 nucleotides: TGTGCCAGCAGTCCCCTACTAGGGACCTCTGGGGGAGATACGCAGTATTTT.

This clonotype was picked up many times. This chain joins TRBV19 and TRBJ1-5; D is undetermined. Germline V lookup: CDR1 LNHDA, CDR2 SQIVND (reference sequence). V was cut by 3 bases and J by 11 bases, with 14 bases left in between. CDR3 length: 13 residues. CDR3 sequence reads: CASSMFGVQAQHF. In DNA form, the CDR3 reads TGTGCCAGTAGTATGTTTGGGGTTCAAGCCCAGCATTTT.

V and J are TRBV7-2 and TRBJ2-6; TRBD1 matches 12 bases. The CDR3 is made up of 17 amino acids. Germline CDR1 reads SGHTA; CDR2 reads FQGNSA. The trim removed 3 bases at V and 5 bases at J, leaving 5 bases unmatched. This chain's CDR3 is CASSLRDRGPWANVLTF. CDR3 nucleotides: TGTGCCAGCAGCTTGAGGGACAGGGGGCCCTGGGCCAACGTCCTGACTTTC.

The table lists this clonotype with many counts. The J gene is TRBJ2-5, the V gene TRBV20-1; D not resolved. V was trimmed by 3 bases and J by 4 bases, leaving 6 bases between them. In germline, CDR1 is DFQATT, CDR2 SNEGSKA (reference sequence). This CDR3 is built from 11 residues. Here the CDR3 DNA reads TGCAGTGCTAGTTGGGGAGAGACCCAGTACTTC. Its translation: CSASWGETQYF.

To note about this clonotype: With a much larger clone just one base away, this may be a read error. J is TRBJ2-7 and V is TRBV5-4; a possible D gene is TRBD2 (6 bases). From germline, CDR1 is SGHNT and CDR2 YYREEE (reference sequence). The CDR3 covers 15 residues. The CDR3 spells CSSSSPGLGSYEQYF. The CDR3 DNA is TGTTCCAGCAGTTCTCCGGGACTGGGGTCCTACGAGCAGTACTTC. The complete variable domain, with remaining parts taken from reference TRBV5-4 and TRBJ2-7, reads ETGVTQSPTHLIKTRGQQVTLRCSSQSGHNTVSWYQQALGQGPQFIFQYYREEENGRGNFPPRFSGLQFPNYSSELNVNALELDDSALYLCSSSSPGLGSYEQYFGPGTRLTVT.

At least ten counts were recorded for this clonotype. The chain couples TRBV7-3 to TRBJ1-2; D not resolved. V was trimmed by 5 bases and J by 2 bases, leaving 12 bases between them. This CDR3 is built from 14 residues. The germline CDR1 and CDR2 sequences are SGHTA and FQGTGA. The CDR3 DNA sequence: TGTGCCAGCAGCCCCTTTCCGGGCAACTATGGCTACACCTTC. Its translation: CASSPFPGNYGYTF.

The chain has TRBV7-2 and TRBJ1-5; D uncertain. Germline CDR1 is SGHTA and CDR2 is FQGNSA. Trimming removed 4 bases from V and 3 bases from J, with 22 bases in between. The CDR3 runs to 18 residues. CDR3 protein: CASSYPWEVSRLNQPQHF. The CDR3 nucleotides are TGTGCCAGCAGCTACCCTTGGGAGGTGAGCCGGCTCAATCAGCCCCAGCATTTT.